This T cell receptor (beta chain) was identified during a study of blood T cell repertoires in COVID-19 (dated by TCRdb to the early 2020s). Looking at the study overall: Collaborator samples came from the United States, Italy and Spain and covered acute and convalescent phases of COVID-19. The prospective study material was composed of cDNA or gDNA derived from T cells, B-cell-depleted T cells, or PBMCs. Deeply sampled blood TCRbeta repertoires from subjects exposed to, actively infected with, or recovered from COVID-19 were included in the dataset. The repertoires were released in a freely available public database intended as a resource for research on the immune response to SARS-CoV-2. Samples were obtained from the ongoing ImmuneRACE study (first 160 participants) and from about 1,300 subjects provided by 6 global collaborators. A de-identified subject ID, COVID-19 status, age in years and sex were almost always included in the sample metadata. HLA class I and class II types, where available, came from metadata supplied by the sample provider rather than from assay-based typing.

Note on this clone: Its specific antigen is unknown. Qualities for individual bases were not recorded, and no much larger clone is one base off.

A second Seattle source provided samples from volunteer blood donors who had recovered from COVID-19. Each collaborating institution followed its own protocols to collect whole blood in K2EDTA tubes. For TCRbeta analysis, collaborator samples were shipped as frozen whole blood, as isolated PBMCs, or as DNA extracted from either sample type. The germline V gene (reference sequence) provides CDR1 MNHNY and CDR2 SVGAGI. The CDR3 runs 14 amino acids, cysteine and phenylalanine included. The only DNA kept is the CDR3, 42 bases in frame from the first base. The junction carries 10 bases between V and J, which are trimmed by 0 bases and 6 bases respectively. Findings and caveats that apply to the study as a whole: The quantity of clinical and demographic metadata differed by source and by participant and was supplied without curation.

TCRbeta CDR3 regions were amplified from genomic DNA by means of the immunoSEQ Assay, a bias-controlled multiplex PCR. Per the source publication's procedure: The number of nucleated cells in each sample was estimated from the amplification of reference gene primers within the assay. To quantify the absolute abundance of each unique TCRbeta CDR3 rearrangement, sequence reads were collapsed and filtered. For each sample, productive Simpson clonality was calculated as the square root of Simpson's diversity index over productive rearrangements. Drawn from immuneACCESS, this table holds only the in-frame rearrangements with V and J called that TCRdb kept. Clones are partly lost; checked studies trace under half to an unresolved V gene and leave the rest unexplained. V and J calls and clone size come straight from that table; D and trimming were deduced from the DNA. In all, the sample holds about 280,000 clones, and 89% of those were seen once. The ten largest clones represent 0.94% of the sample.

The sequence is built from TRBV6-6 and TRBJ2-3, with the D gene uncertain. The clonotype was recovered from a woman aged 40-49 years who had recovered from COVID-19. Input material: peripheral blood. The nucleotides are TGTGCCAGCAGTTACTCCCCGAGAGCTGATACGCAGTATTTT. This codes for CASSYSPRADTQYF.